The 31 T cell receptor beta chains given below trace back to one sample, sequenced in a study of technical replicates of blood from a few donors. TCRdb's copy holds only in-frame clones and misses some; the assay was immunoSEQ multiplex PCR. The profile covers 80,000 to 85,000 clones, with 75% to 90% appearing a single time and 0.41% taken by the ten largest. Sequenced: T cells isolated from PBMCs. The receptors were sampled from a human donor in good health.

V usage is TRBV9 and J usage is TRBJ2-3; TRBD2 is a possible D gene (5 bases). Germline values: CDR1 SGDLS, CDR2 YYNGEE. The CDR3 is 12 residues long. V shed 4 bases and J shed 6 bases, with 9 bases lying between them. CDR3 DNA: TGTGCCAGCAGCCCAGCGGTTGATACGCAGTATTTT. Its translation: CASSPAVDTQYF.

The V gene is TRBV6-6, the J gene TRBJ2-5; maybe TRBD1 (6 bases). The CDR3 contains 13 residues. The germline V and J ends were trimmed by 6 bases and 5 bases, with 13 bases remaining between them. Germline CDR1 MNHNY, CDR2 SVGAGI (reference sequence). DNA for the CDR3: TGTGCCAGCAGCCGACAGGCCCAGGAGACCCAGTACTTC. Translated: CASSRQAQETQYF.

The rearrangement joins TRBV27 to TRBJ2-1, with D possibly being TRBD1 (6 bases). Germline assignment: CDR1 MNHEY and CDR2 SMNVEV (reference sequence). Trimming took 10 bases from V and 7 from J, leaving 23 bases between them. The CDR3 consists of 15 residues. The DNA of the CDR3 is TGTGCCACCCTGGACCTTTCTTCAGGACAGAATGAGCAGTTCTTC. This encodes CATLDLSSGQNEQFF.

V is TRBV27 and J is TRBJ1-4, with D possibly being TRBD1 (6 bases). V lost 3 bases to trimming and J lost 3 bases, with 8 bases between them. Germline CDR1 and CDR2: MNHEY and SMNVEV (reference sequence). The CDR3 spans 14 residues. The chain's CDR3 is CASSLTGANEKLFF. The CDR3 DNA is TGTGCCAGCAGTTTGACAGGCGCTAATGAAAAACTGTTTTTT.

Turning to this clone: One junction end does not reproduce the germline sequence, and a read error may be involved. The CDR3 region is CVSRPIAGKSYNEQFF. The CDR3 region has the DNA TGTGTCAGCAGACCAATAGCGGGAAAATCCTACAATGAGCAGTTCTTC. The chain couples TRBV11-2 to TRBJ2-1; 8 bases map to TRBD2. Germline values: CDR1 SGHAT, CDR2 FQNNGV. The length of the CDR3 is 16 residues.

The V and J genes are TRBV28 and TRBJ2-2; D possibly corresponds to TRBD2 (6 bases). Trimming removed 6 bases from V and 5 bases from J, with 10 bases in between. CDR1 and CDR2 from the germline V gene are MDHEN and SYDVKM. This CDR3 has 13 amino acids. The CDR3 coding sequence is TGTGCCAGCAGAACAGGAGGGACCGGGGAGCTGTTTTTT. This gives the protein CASRTGGTGELFF.

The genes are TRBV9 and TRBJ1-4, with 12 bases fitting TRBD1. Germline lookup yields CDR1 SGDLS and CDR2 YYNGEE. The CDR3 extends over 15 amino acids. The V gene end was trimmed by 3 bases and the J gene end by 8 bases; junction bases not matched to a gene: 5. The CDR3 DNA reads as TGTGCCAGCAGCGCAGTGGGGACAGGGGGCGAAAAACTGTTTTTT. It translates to CASSAVGTGGEKLFF.

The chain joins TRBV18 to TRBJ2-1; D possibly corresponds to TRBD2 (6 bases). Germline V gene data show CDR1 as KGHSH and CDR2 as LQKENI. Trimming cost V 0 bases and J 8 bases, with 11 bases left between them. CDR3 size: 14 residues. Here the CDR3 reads CASSPPASDDEQFF. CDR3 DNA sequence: TGTGCCAGCTCACCACCGGCTAGCGATGATGAGCAGTTCTTC.

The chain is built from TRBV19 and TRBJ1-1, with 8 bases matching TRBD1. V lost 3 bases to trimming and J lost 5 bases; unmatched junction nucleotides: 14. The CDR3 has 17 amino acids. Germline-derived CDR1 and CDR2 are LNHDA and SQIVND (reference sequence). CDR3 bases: TGTGCCAGTAGTATTGGGAGCTTCAGGGGGCCCGAAACTGAAGCTTTCTTT. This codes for CASSIGSFRGPETEAFF.

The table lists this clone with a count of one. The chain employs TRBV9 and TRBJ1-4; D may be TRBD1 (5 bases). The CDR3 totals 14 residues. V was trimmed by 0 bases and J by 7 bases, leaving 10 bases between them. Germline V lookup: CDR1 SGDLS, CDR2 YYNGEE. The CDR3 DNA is TGTGCCAGCAGCGTAGAGGTGGGGGGTGAAAAACTGTTTTTT. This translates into CASSVEVGGEKLFF.

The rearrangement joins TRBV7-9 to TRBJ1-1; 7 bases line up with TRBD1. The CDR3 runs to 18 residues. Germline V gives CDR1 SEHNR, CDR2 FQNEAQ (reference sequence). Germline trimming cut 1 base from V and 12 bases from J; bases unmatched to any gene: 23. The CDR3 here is CASSLGGTDSSSPGQPFF. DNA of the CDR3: TGTGCCAGCAGCTTAGGGGGGACAGATTCTAGTTCCCCGGGGCAACCTTTCTTT. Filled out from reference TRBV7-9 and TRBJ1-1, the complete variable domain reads DTGVSQNPRHKITKRGQNVTFRCDPISEHNRLYWYRQTLGQGPEFLTYFQNEAQLEKSRLLSDRFSAERPKGSFSTLEIQRTEQGDSAMYLCASSLGGTDSSSPGQPFFGQGTRLTVV.

The DNA for the CDR3 is TGTGCCAGTGGGACAGGAGATCTCTCCTACAATGAGCAGTTCTTC. This sequence encodes CASGTGDLSYNEQFF. The chain has TRBV9 and TRBJ2-1, with 8 bases matching TRBD1. Germline CDR1 and CDR2: SGDLS and YYNGEE. The length of the CDR3 is 15 residues. V lost 8 bases and J lost 0; bases outside the gene matches: 7.

CDR3 sequence: CASRSSSGLYYEQYF. The CDR3 DNA sequence: TGTGCCAGCAGATCAAGCTCGGGACTTTACTACGAGCAGTACTTC. The gene calls are TRBV13 and TRBJ2-7, with D maybe TRBD2 (6 bases). V lost 6 bases and J lost 3, with 18 bases in between. The CDR3 runs 15 residues. The germline V gene encodes CDR1 PRHDT and CDR2 FYEKMQ (reference sequence).

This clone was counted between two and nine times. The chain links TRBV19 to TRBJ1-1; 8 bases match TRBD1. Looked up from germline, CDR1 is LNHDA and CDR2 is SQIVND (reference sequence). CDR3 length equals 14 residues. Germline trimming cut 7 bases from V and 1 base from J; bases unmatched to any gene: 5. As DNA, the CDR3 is TGTGCCAGTATCAGGGGGCCTGAGAACACTGAAGCTTTCTTT. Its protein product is CASIRGPENTEAFF.

The CDR3 loop reads CASSPTKNYEQYF. The CDR3 DNA is TGTGCCAGCAGTCCGACAAAGAACTACGAGCAGTACTTC. V gene TRBV27 combines with J gene TRBJ2-7, with unresolved D. The CDR3 has 13 amino acids. V gave up 5 bases and J gave up 3 bases, with 11 bases separating them. The germline V gene encodes CDR1 MNHEY and CDR2 SMNVEV (reference sequence).

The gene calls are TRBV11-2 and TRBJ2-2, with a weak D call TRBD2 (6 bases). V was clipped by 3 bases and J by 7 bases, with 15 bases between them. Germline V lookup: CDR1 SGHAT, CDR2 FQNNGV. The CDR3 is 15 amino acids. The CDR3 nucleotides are TGTGCCAGCAGCTTTGAGGGAGGTCTAGGCGGGGAGCTGTTTTTT. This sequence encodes CASSFEGGLGGELFF. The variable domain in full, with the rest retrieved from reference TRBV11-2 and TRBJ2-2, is EAGVAQSPRYKIIEKRQSVAFWCNPISGHATLYWYQQILGQGPKLLIQFQNNGVVDDSQLPKDRFSAERLKGVDSTLKIQPAKLEDSAVYLCASSFEGGLGGELFFGEGSRLTVL.

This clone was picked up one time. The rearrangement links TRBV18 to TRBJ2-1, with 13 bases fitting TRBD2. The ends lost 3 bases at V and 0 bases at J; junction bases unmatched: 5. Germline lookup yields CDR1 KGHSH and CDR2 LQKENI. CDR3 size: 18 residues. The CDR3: CASSPKLAGGPSYNEQFF. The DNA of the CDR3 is TGTGCCAGCTCACCTAAACTAGCGGGAGGGCCCTCCTACAATGAGCAGTTCTTC.

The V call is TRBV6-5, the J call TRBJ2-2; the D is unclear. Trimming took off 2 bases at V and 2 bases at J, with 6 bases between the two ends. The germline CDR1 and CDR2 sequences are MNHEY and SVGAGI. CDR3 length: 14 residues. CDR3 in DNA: TGTGCCAGCAGTTACGGCGGAAACACCGGGGAGCTGTTTTTT. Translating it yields CASSYGGNTGELFF.

The CDR3 here is CSVVGWRVSQETQYF. The CDR3 coding sequence is TGCAGCGTTGTAGGGTGGAGGGTGAGTCAAGAGACCCAGTACTTC. This sequence joins TRBV29-1 and TRBJ2-5, with a tentative D call TRBD2 (6 bases). The ends were cut back, 4 bases at V and 2 bases at J, with 17 bases in the middle. The CDR3 spans 15 residues. Per germline, CDR1 SQVTM and CDR2 ANQGSEA. The full variable domain, in which reference TRBV29-1 and TRBJ2-5 provide the parts outside the CDR3, is SAVISQKPSRDICQRGTSLTIQCQVDSQVTMMFWYRQQPGQSLTLIATANQGSEATYESGFVIDKFPISRPNLTFSTLTVSNMSPEDSSIYLCSVVGWRVSQETQYFGPGTRLLVL.

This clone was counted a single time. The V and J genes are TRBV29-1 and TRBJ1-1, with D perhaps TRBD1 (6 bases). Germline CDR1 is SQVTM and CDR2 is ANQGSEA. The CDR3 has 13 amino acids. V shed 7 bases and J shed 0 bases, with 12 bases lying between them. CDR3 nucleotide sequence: TGCAGCGGTGAGACAGGATTGAACACTGAAGCTTTCTTT. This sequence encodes CSGETGLNTEAFF. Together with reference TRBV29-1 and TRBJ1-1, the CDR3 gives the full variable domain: SAVISQKPSRDICQRGTSLTIQCQVDSQVTMMFWYRQQPGQSLTLIATANQGSEATYESGFVIDKFPISRPNLTFSTLTVSNMSPEDSSIYLCSGETGLNTEAFFGQGTRLTVV.

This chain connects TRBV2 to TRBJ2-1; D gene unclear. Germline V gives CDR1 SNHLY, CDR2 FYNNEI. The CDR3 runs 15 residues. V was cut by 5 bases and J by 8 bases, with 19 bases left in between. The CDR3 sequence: CASSLRRVSFDEQFF. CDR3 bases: TGTGCCAGCAGTCTGAGGCGTGTCTCGTTCGATGAGCAGTTCTTC.

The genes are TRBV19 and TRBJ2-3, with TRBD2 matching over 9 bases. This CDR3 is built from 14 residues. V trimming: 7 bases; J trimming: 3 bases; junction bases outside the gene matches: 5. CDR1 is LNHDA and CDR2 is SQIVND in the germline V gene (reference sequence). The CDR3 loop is CASKVAGATDTQYF. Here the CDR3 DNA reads TGTGCCAGTAAGGTAGCGGGAGCAACAGATACGCAGTATTTT.

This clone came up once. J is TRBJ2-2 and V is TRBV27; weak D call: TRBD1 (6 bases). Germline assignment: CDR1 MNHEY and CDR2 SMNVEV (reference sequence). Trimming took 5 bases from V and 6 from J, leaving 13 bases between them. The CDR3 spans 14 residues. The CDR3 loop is CASSVTGISGELFF. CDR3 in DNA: TGTGCCAGCAGTGTCACAGGGATATCCGGGGAGCTGTTTTTT.

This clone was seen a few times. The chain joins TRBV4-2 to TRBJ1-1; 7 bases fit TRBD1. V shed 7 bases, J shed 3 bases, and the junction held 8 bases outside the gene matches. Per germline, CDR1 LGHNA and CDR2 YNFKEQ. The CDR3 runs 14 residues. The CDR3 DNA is TGTGCCAGCACCCGAACGACAGGGTACACTGAAGCTTTCTTT. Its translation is CASTRTTGYTEAFF.

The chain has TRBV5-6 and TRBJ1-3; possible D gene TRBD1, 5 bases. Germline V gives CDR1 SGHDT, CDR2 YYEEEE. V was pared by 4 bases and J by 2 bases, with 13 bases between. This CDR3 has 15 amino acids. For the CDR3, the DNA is TGTGCCAGCAGCCCAGGGTTTACTCCTGGAAACACCATATATTTT. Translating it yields CASSPGFTPGNTIYF.

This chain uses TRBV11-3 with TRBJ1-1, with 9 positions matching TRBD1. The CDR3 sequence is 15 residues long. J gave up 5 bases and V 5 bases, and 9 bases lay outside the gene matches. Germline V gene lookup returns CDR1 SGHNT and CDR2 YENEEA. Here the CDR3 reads CASSPWDREDTEAFF. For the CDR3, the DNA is TGTGCCAGCAGCCCCTGGGACAGGGAAGATACTGAAGCTTTCTTT. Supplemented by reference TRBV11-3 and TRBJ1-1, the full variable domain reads EAGVVQSPRYKIIEKKQPVAFWCNPISGHNTLYWYLQNLGQGPELLIRYENEEAVDDSQLPKDRFSAERLKGVDSTLKIQPAELGDSAVYLCASSPWDREDTEAFFGQGTRLTVV.

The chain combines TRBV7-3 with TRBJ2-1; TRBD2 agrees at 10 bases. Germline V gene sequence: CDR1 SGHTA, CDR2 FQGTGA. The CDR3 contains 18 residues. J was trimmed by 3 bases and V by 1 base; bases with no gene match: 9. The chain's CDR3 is CASSLKAGGPSYYNEQFF. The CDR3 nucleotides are TGTGCCAGCAGCTTAAAAGCGGGAGGGCCCTCGTACTACAATGAGCAGTTCTTC.

The CDR3 protein is CASSLGGGVADTQYF. CDR3 nucleotide sequence: TGTGCCAGCAGCTTAGGAGGAGGTGTGGCAGATACGCAGTATTTT. The chain is built from TRBV5-6 and TRBJ2-3; D perhaps matches TRBD2 (5 bases). Trimming took 2 bases from V and 4 from J, leaving 14 bases between them. CDR1 is SGHDT, CDR2 YYEEEE, per germline. There are 15 residues in the CDR3.

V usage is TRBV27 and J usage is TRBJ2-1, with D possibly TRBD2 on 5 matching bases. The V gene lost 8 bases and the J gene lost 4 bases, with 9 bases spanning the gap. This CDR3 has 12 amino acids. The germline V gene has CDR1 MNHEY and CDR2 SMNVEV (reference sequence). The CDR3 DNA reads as TGTGCCAGCTCCGACTATTACAATGAGCAGTTCTTC. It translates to CASSDYYNEQFF.

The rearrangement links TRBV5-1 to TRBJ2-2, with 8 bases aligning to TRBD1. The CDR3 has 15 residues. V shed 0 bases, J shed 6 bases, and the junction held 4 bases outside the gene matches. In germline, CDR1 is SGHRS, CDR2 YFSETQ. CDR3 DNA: TGCGCCAGCAGCTTGGGACAGGGGTTCTCCGGGGAGCTGTTTTTT. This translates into CASSLGQGFSGELFF.

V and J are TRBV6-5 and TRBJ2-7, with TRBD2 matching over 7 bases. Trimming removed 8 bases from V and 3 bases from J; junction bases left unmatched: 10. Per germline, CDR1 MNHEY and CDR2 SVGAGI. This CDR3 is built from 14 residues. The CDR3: CASGEGPSYYEQYF. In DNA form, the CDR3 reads TGTGCCAGCGGGGAGGGTCCCTCTTACTACGAGCAGTACTTC.